This T cell receptor beta chain was found in a study of T cell clonotyping in hematopoietic cell transplantation (dated by TCRdb to the early 2020s). General notes on the study: The study collected 135 blood samples from some 33 consecutive transplant recipients and their related donors. Recruitment of patients ran from September 2015 to early 2017, and follow-up continued until September 2020 or until death. General findings and caveats noted by the study authors: Sample size was limited, and cells were not sorted, so CD4 and CD8 repertoire contributions could not be separated. Only a small fraction of recipient repertoires overlapped donor repertoires, with over 97% appearing de novo at the given depth. Donor and pretransplant recipient Inverse Simpson Index values predicted broader posttransplant TCR repertoire diversity. After transplant, TCR diversity in recipients dropped, and pathologically expanded clonotypes increased progressively from day 30 to day 180.

According to the germline V gene (reference sequence), CDR1 reads SEHNR and CDR2 reads FQNEAQ. Trimming removed 7 bases from V and 0 bases from J, leaving 15 bases between the germline ends. CDR3 length: 15 amino acids, cysteine to phenylalanine. Of all the DNA, just the CDR3 is kept, 45 bases in frame from base 1. According to the study, the label for this sample's time point signals: 100 days after allo-HCT. Blood samples were obtained from recipients approximately 28 days before transplant and at days 30, 100 and 180 after transplant. Nuclei Lysis Solution was used to extract genomic DNA from fresh or cryopreserved unfractionated peripheral blood mononuclear cells. This clone was seen a single time. Its antigen remains unidentified. No base quality values were provided; no much bigger clone lies one nucleotide off. With the immunoSEQ assay, which is a bias-controlled multiplex PCR relying on V- and J-specific primers, TCR beta CDR3 regions were amplified from genomic DNA. In a second PCR step, the CDR3 amplicons were tagged with a proprietary barcode plus Illumina adapter sequences. An Illumina MiSeq instrument was used to sequence the CDR3 libraries. In the paper's pipeline: Export and quality control were handled in immunoSEQ Analyzer 3.0, while downstream analyses relied on R Bioconductor and Immunarch. Only productive rearrangements in the normalized downsampled data set went into calculating the repertoire metrics. In the normalized cohort, clonotypes with more than 5 templates were defined as pathologically expanded. The Inverse Simpson Index was used to measure repertoire diversity. To capture all clonotypes, CMV-specificity analyses were performed on the non-normalized data set. Imported from immuneACCESS, the table was reduced by TCRdb to in-frame sequences with V and J called. These copies leave out some clones; in studies compared against another copy, an unresolved V gene accounts for under half, and the cause of the remainder is not known. V and J calls and clone size are those listed in that table; D and trimming were worked out from the DNA. The sample records over 25,000 clones, roughly 90% of which are singletons. The ten largest account for roughly 10% of the sample.

The TCR comes from a female patient aged 50-59 years who had an allogeneic stem cell transplant from a related donor, so the T cells may come from the graft donor. Some clones in this sample may be carry-over from other donors' samples. The material was PBMCs, obtained 100 days after allogeneic stem cell transplant. The V gene is TRBV7-9 and the J gene is TRBJ1-2; no confident D gene assignment can be made. The DNA is TGTGCCAGCACCTTTCATCCCGGACCTAACTATGGCTACACCTTC. Translated, this gives CASTFHPGPNYGYTF. Where the CDR3 stops, the reference TRBV7-9 and TRBJ1-2 genes take over; the full variable domain is DTGVSQNPRHKITKRGQNVTFRCDPISEHNRLYWYRQTLGQGPEFLTYFQNEAQLEKSRLLSDRFSAERPKGSFSTLEIQRTEQGDSAMYLCASTFHPGPNYGYTFGSGTRLTVV.